These T cell receptor beta chains were read from a single sample in a study of T cell changes during pregnancy in multiple sclerosis. Method: immunoSEQ multiplex PCR; TCRdb's copy keeps in-frame clones and lacks some. The table shows more than 20,000 clones, with approximately 95% occurring only once. The source material was CD8+ T cells from peripheral blood mononuclear cells, sampled in the third trimester of pregnancy. Receptor source: a female donor with multiple sclerosis, enrolled in a pregnancy study. CDR3s include the opening cysteine and the closing phenylalanine or tryptophan. D genes are given only for firm matches. Only some rows state a clone size, as once, few, many or a class for expanded clones.

NA	TRBV9	TRBJ1-1	NA	CASSVAPVGLSVDTEAFF	TGTGCCAGCAGCGTAGCCCCCGTGGGGCTGAGCGTAGACACTGAAGCTTTCTTT
NA	TRBV7-3	TRBJ2-3	NA	CASSLTAGPDTQYF	TGTGCCAGCAGCTTAACGGCAGGGCCAGATACGCAGTATTTT
NA	TRBV11-2	TRBJ2-3	NA	CASSLKGDRGATDTQYF	TGTGCCAGCAGCTTAAAAGGAGACCGGGGGGCCACAGATACGCAGTATTTT
NA	TRBV5-1	TRBJ1-1	NA	CASSLTANTEAFF	TGCGCCAGCAGCCTTACAGCGAACACTGAAGCTTTCTTT
NA	TRBV4-3	TRBJ1-3	NA	CASSQFRGSAGNTIYF	TGCGCCAGCAGCCAGTTCAGGGGAAGCGCTGGAAACACCATATATTTT
TRBD1	TRBV27	TRBJ1-1	NA	CASSLSTGLNTEAFF	TGTGCCAGCAGTTTATCGACAGGGTTGAACACTGAAGCTTTCTTT
NA	TRBV11-2	TRBJ2-7	NA	CASSPGTSAGYEQYF	TGTGCCAGCAGCCCCGGGACCTCGGCGGGGTACGAGCAGTACTTC
NA	TRBV7-9	TRBJ2-3	NA	CASSSPGITDTQYF	TGTGCCAGCAGCTCCCCAGGGATCACAGATACGCAGTATTTT
NA	TRBV9	TRBJ2-1	once	CASSPRENEQFF	TGTGCCAGCAGCCCTCGGGAAAATGAGCAGTTCTTC
TRBD1	TRBV9	TRBJ1-4	NA	CASSVEGTGGKEKLFF	TGTGCCAGCAGCGTAGAGGGGACAGGGGGTAAAGAAAAACTGTTTTTT
TRBD1	TRBV9	TRBJ1-2	once	CASSVEGQGGVYGYTF	TGTGCCAGCAGCGTAGAAGGACAGGGGGGGGTCTATGGCTACACCTTC
NA	TRBV2	TRBJ2-6	NA	CAGEERAGGANVLTF	TGTGCCGGAGAGGAGAGGGCAGGAGGGGCCAACGTCCTGACTTTC
TRBD1	TRBV6-5	TRBJ2-4	NA	CASSPDPGQKNIQYF	TGTGCCAGCAGCCCTGACCCGGGACAGAAAAACATTCAGTACTTC
NA	TRBV27	TRBJ1-4	NA	CASSPGNEKLFF	TGTGCCAGCAGTCCCGGTAATGAAAAACTGTTTTTT
NA	TRBV10-3	TRBJ2-7	NA	CAISESTRVMASSYEQYF	TGTGCCATCAGCGAGTCCACCCGGGTTATGGCGAGCTCCTACGAGCAGTACTTC
TRBD2	TRBV6-1	TRBJ2-3	NA	CASSEGLTRADTQYF	TGTGCCAGCAGCGAGGGACTAACGAGGGCAGATACGCAGTATTTT
NA	TRBV6-5	TRBJ2-5	NA	CASSPWGVLQETQYF	TGTGCCAGCAGTCCCTGGGGGGTACTACAAGAGACCCAGTACTTC
NA	TRBV9	TRBJ2-2	medium-sized	CASSVAYRGGELFF	TGTGCCAGCAGCGTAGCATATCGCGGCGGGGAGCTGTTTTTT
TRBD2	TRBV27	TRBJ2-1	NA	CASSPFGGEYNEQFF	TGTGCCAGCAGTCCTTTTGGGGGGGAGTACAATGAGCAGTTCTTC
NA	TRBV6-5	TRBJ2-7	NA	CASSLDSYEQYF	TGTGCCAGCAGCTTGGACAGCTACGAGCAGTACTTC
NA	TRBV19	TRBJ2-7	once	CASSLSSQGPYEQYF	TGTGCCAGTAGCCTTTCCTCTCAGGGCCCCTACGAGCAGTACTTC
TRBD1	TRBV9	TRBJ1-4	NA	CASSVEGAGYDEKLFF	TGTGCCAGCAGCGTAGAGGGGGCAGGGTATGATGAAAAACTGTTTTTT
TRBD1	TRBV30	TRBJ2-3	NA	CAWLAGTENTDTQYF	TGTGCCTGGTTGGCCGGGACAGAAAACACAGATACGCAGTATTTT
NA	TRBV28	TRBJ1-2	NA	CASSDGQPNYGYTF	TGTGCCAGCAGCGATGGACAGCCTAACTATGGCTACACCTTC
TRBD1	TRBV10-3	TRBJ2-7	NA	CAISGDSSYEQYF	TGTGCCATCAGTGGGGACAGCTCCTACGAGCAGTACTTC
NA	TRBV2	TRBJ2-3	NA	CASSERMLEAGSTDTQYF	TGTGCCAGCAGTGAAAGGATGTTGGAGGCTGGGAGCACAGATACGCAGTATTTT
NA	TRBV7-2	TRBJ2-3	NA	CASSLDHRVVTDTQYF	TGTGCCAGCAGCTTAGATCACAGGGTGGTCACCGATACGCAGTATTTT
NA	TRBV10-3	TRBJ2-5	NA	CAISELGGQETQYF	TGTGCCATCAGTGAGTTAGGGGGACAAGAGACCCAGTACTTC
NA	TRBV7-7	TRBJ2-6	NA	CASSVPQSRANVLTF	TGTGCCAGCAGCGTGCCACAAAGTCGGGCCAACGTCCTGACTTTC
TRBD1	TRBV5-8	TRBJ2-2	NA	CASSLEPQGDGTGELFF	TGTGCCAGCAGCTTGGAACCCCAGGGGGATGGGACCGGGGAGCTGTTTTTT
TRBD1	TRBV27	TRBJ1-2	NA	CASSLSSGDRGLRYTF	TGTGCCAGCAGTTTATCCTCGGGGGACAGGGGGTTGCGCTACACCTTC
TRBD2	TRBV4-3	TRBJ2-1	NA	CASSPRLAYEQFF	TGCGCCAGCAGCCCCCGACTAGCCTATGAGCAGTTCTTC
TRBD2	TRBV29-1	TRBJ2-1	NA	CSVEGLAGVPYNEQFF	TGCAGCGTTGAAGGTCTAGCGGGAGTGCCCTACAATGAGCAGTTCTTC
NA	TRBV4-1	TRBJ1-1	NA	CASSQENRTAFF	TGCGCCAGCAGCCAAGAGAACAGAACAGCTTTCTTT
TRBD2	TRBV2	TRBJ2-1	NA	CASSDLAGGREQFF	TGTGCCAGCAGTGACCTAGCGGGAGGCCGGGAGCAGTTCTTC
NA	TRBV6-5	TRBJ2-7	NA	CASSYEGLGGDEQYF	TGTGCCAGCAGTTACGAAGGACTTGGAGGGGACGAGCAGTACTTC
TRBD1	TRBV2	TRBJ1-1	NA	CASRNYRGRTNTEAFF	TGTGCCAGCAGGAATTACAGGGGGAGAACTAACACTGAAGCTTTCTTT
NA	TRBV21-1	TRBJ2-1	few	CASSKALGGHLYNEQFF	TGTGCCAGCAGCAAAGCGCTAGGGGGACACCTCTACAATGAGCAGTTCTTC
TRBD1	TRBV9	TRBJ1-1	NA	CASSVGVGGNTEAFF	TGTGCCAGCAGCGTAGGGGTAGGGGGCAACACTGAAGCTTTCTTT
TRBD1	TRBV19	TRBJ1-1	NA	CASSSRQGTEAFF	TGTGCCAGTAGTTCACGACAGGGCACTGAAGCTTTCTTT
NA	TRBV29-1	TRBJ2-7	NA	CSVEDPQGTTSYEQYF	TGCAGCGTTGAAGACCCTCAGGGGACAACTTCCTACGAGCAGTACTTC
TRBD1	TRBV9	TRBJ2-5	NA	CASSGGQGPQETQYF	TGTGCCAGCAGCGGCGGACAGGGGCCACAAGAGACCCAGTACTTC
NA	TRBV7-6	TRBJ2-5	NA	CASSHPTAQETQYF	TGTGCCAGCAGCCACCCGACAGCTCAAGAGACCCAGTACTTC
TRBD2	TRBV5-4	TRBJ2-7	NA	CASSWSGGNIDYEQYF	TGTGCCAGCAGCTGGTCGGGGGGGAACATAGACTACGAGCAGTACTTC